The clone carrying this T cell receptor (beta chain) was counted between two and nine times. This entry comes from a study of blood T cell repertoires in COVID-19. Study-level background: Sample material is recorded as cDNA or gDNA derived from T cells, B-cell-depleted T cells, or PBMCs.

Germline values: CDR1 SGHDN, CDR2 FVKESK. The CDR3 has 14 residues. The ends were cut back, 4 bases at V and 4 bases at J, with 11 bases in the middle. Assay: immunoSEQ multiplex PCR; the TCRdb copy retains only in-frame clones and omits some. The sample records 54,000 or so clones, 82% being singletons. The clonotype comes from an elderly man with COVID-19, enrolled during active disease. The sample comprised peripheral blood. The V and J genes are TRBV14 and TRBJ1-3, with D unclear. Here the CDR3 reads CASSPGRSGNTIYF. CDR3 nucleotides: TGTGCCAGCAGCCCGGGGAGGAGCGGAAACACCATATATTTT.